The present T cell receptor beta chain was sequenced within a study of blood T cell repertoires in COVID-19. The method was immunoSEQ multiplex PCR; TCRdb's version includes in-frame clones alone and lacks a portion of them. The data contain 250,000 to 300,000 clones, roughly 91% of them singletons. The CDR3 totals 10 residues. Trimming removed 4 bases at V and 12 bases at J, with 10 bases between. In germline, CDR1 is SNHLY, CDR2 FYNNEI. This clone has a single count. The origin of this receptor is a woman aged 45-59 years who had been exposed to COVID-19. The J gene is TRBJ2-7, the V gene TRBV2; no clear D. The source material was PBMCs or T cells enriched from blood (not recorded which). The CDR3 spells CASSVGWVYF. The CDR3 bases are TGTGCCAGCAGTGTCGGGTGGGTGTACTTC. Together with reference TRBV2 and TRBJ2-7, the CDR3 gives the full variable domain: EPEVTQTPSHQVTQMGQEVILRCVPISNHLYFYWYRQILGQKVEFLVSFYNNEISEKSEIFDDQFSVERPDGSNFTLKIRSTKLEDSAMYFCASSVGWVYFGPGTRLTVT.